These 20 T cell receptor beta chains originate from one sample sequenced in a study of T cells in Graves' hyperthyroidism and ophthalmopathy. TCR beta CDR3 regions were amplified from RNA transcripts. First-round RT-PCR targeting the TCR CDR3 was performed with the HTBI primer set. A single record per CDR3 protein comes from TCRdb applying MiXCR to the multiplex PCR reads. This table has around 190,000 distinct CDR3 sequences, approximately 16% appearing once. Sequencing was performed on blood. The source is a woman aged 50 to 60 with Graves' hyperthyroidism.

As for this clonotype: Lacking the conserved final phenylalanine or tryptophan, this CDR3 likely reflects a read error. The V call is TRBV20-1, the J call TRBJ2-1, with D possibly called TRBD1 or TRBD2 (5 bases each). V was trimmed by 3 bases and J by 2 bases, leaving 11 bases between them. Germline-derived CDR1 and CDR2 are DFQATT and SNEGSKA (reference sequence). The CDR3 spans 14 residues. CDR3 in DNA: TGCAGTGCTAGGGGACGGGCCGCCTACAATGAGCAGTTCCTC. Amino acids: CSARGRAAYNEQFL.

This clonotype was seen repeatedly, ten times or more. This chain links TRBV20-1 with TRBJ2-5; TRBD2 might be the D (6 bases). Per germline, CDR1 DFQATT and CDR2 SNEGSKA (reference sequence). The ends were cut back, 6 bases at V and 5 bases at J, with 16 bases in the middle. The CDR3 extends over 13 amino acids. CDR3 loop: CSALRTGVETQYF. In nucleotides, the CDR3 is TGCAGTGCCCTCAGGACGGGGGTGGAGACCCAGTACTTC.

This clonotype was found many times. The gene calls are TRBV20-1 and TRBJ2-1, with 13 bases matching TRBD2. Unmatched junction bases numbered 16, after V lost 5 bases and J lost 9 bases. The CDR3 extends over 17 amino acids. Germline V gene lookup returns CDR1 DFQATT and CDR2 SNEGSKA (reference sequence). CDR3 DNA: TGCAGTGCTCGGGGGGGACTAGCGGGACGGAAAAAGGGTGAGCAGTTCTTC. Its translation is CSARGGLAGRKKGEQFF.

V is TRBV20-1 and J is TRBJ2-1; TRBD2 matches 14 bases. Germline V gene data show CDR1 as DFQATT and CDR2 as SNEGSKA (reference sequence). The CDR3 totals 15 residues. V was clipped by 5 bases and J by 6 bases; unmatched bases: 6. The DNA of the CDR3 is TGCAGTGCTGACGGTGGGACTAGCGGGAGCAATGAGCAGTTCTTC. This encodes CSADGGTSGSNEQFF.

The chain couples TRBV29-1 to TRBJ1-2, with D unresolved. The CDR3 has 13 amino acids. Looked up from germline, CDR1 is SQVTM and CDR2 is ANQGSEA. Trimming cost V 7 bases and J 4 bases, with 16 bases left between them. CDR3 in amino acids: CSAAQSGSYGYTF. For the CDR3, the DNA is TGCAGCGCTGCTCAGTCGGGTAGCTATGGCTACACCTTC.

This clonotype has a count of ten or more. The rearrangement links TRBV11-3 to TRBJ2-1, with 10 bases aligning to TRBD2. The ends lost 4 bases at V and 8 bases at J; junction bases unmatched: 8. The CDR3 has 15 residues. CDR1 is SGHNT, CDR2 YENEEA, per germline. CDR3 coding DNA: TGTGCCAGCAGCTACCTAGCGGGAGTTGGTGATGAGCAGTTCTTC. Residues: CASSYLAGVGDEQFF.

The chain links TRBV11-3 to TRBJ1-1; D is possibly TRBD1 (5 bases). Germline CDR1 is SGHNT and CDR2 is YENEEA. V lost 6 bases and J lost 5, with 13 bases in between. The CDR3 length is 13 residues. Here the CDR3 DNA reads TGTGCCAGCAGGGTAGGGGAGGGGACTGAAGCTTTCTTT. Translated, it gives CASRVGEGTEAFF.

Only a few counts were recorded for this clonotype. The chain recombines TRBV2 with TRBJ1-1; D is possibly TRBD1 (6 bases). The CDR3 length is 16 residues. Per germline, CDR1 SNHLY and CDR2 FYNNEI. The V end lost 7 bases, the J end lost 3 bases, and 21 bases lay between the germline ends. CDR3: CASIQGRLRLDTEAFF. The CDR3 DNA reads TGTGCCAGCATACAGGGCAGGTTACGTTTGGACACTGAAGCTTTCTTT.

The chain carries TRBV7-2 and TRBJ1-2; perhaps TRBD1 as D (5 bases). Germline V gene sequence: CDR1 SGHTA, CDR2 FQGNSA. The CDR3 sequence is 17 residues long. The V gene lost 4 bases and the J gene lost 4 bases, with 22 bases spanning the gap. CDR3 DNA: TGTGCCAGCAGCTCAGCTGTTTCCCTAGAGGGGAGCTATGGCTACACCTTC. Its protein is CASSSAVSLEGSYGYTF.

The sample holds many counts of this clonotype. The CDR3 bases are TGTGCCAGCAGATATGACCGACGCCCCCAGAGCGAGCAGTACTTC. This translates into CASRYDRRPQSEQYF. This sequence joins TRBV6-1 and TRBJ2-7, with D hard to call. Per the germline V gene, CDR1 is MNHNS and CDR2 is SASEGT. V shed 6 bases and J shed 6 bases, with 21 bases lying between them. CDR3 size: 15 residues.

The chain uses TRBV18 and TRBJ1-5; 7 positions match TRBD1. The CDR3 loop spans 19 amino acids. Germline V gene data show CDR1 as KGHSH and CDR2 as LQKENI. The V and J ends lost 5 bases and 4 bases, in that order; junction bases with no gene match: 20. CDR3 amino acids: CASSSQQSRGMFENQPQHF. Written as DNA, the CDR3 is TGTGCCAGCTCATCACAGCAAAGCAGGGGGATGTTTGAGAATCAGCCCCAGCATTTT.

This clonotype has at least ten counts. The chain is built from TRBV30 and TRBJ2-3; no clear D gene. CDR1 and CDR2 from the germline V gene are GTSNPN and SVGIG (reference sequence). This CDR3 contains 13 residues. The germline V and J ends were trimmed by 5 bases and 0 bases, with 9 bases remaining between them. DNA for the CDR3: TGTGCCTGGCGGAAACCTAGCACAGATACGCAGTATTTT. It yields the protein CAWRKPSTDTQYF.

This clonotype has a handful of counts. J is TRBJ2-5 and V is TRBV11-2; D call uncertain. CDR3 length: 13 amino acids. CDR1 and CDR2 from the germline V gene are SGHAT and FQNNGV. Deletions cut 1 base from V and 3 bases from J, with 6 bases between. The CDR3 sequence is CASSLGGEETQYF. As DNA, the CDR3 is TGTGCCAGCAGCTTAGGCGGTGAAGAGACCCAGTACTTC.

This clonotype was counted at least ten times. The J gene is TRBJ2-7, the V gene TRBV6-1, with 7 bases that match TRBD2. V gave up 4 bases and J gave up 3 bases; unmatched junction bases: 9. The CDR3 extends over 15 amino acids. Looked up from germline, CDR1 is MNHNS and CDR2 is SASEGT. The CDR3 nucleotides are TGTGCCAGCAGTGCGTCGTCTAGCGGCAACTACGAGCAGTACTTC. It yields the protein CASSASSSGNYEQYF.

This clonotype was detected ten times or more. This chain links TRBV2 with TRBJ2-7, with D possibly matching TRBD1 (6 bases). CDR3 length: 14 residues. Trimming left V 5 bases short and J 5 bases short, with 16 bases between. From germline, CDR1 is SNHLY and CDR2 FYNNEI. CDR3 amino acids: CASSIKSGEHEQYF. In DNA, the CDR3 is TGTGCCAGCAGTATTAAATCAGGGGAGCACGAGCAGTACTTC.

This clonotype was recorded many times. This rearrangement joins TRBV7-3 to TRBJ2-7; D gene ambiguous. In germline, CDR1 is SGHTA, CDR2 FQGTGA. V was clipped by 4 bases and J by 0 bases, with 7 bases between them. This CDR3 spans 13 amino acids. The CDR3 here is CASSSPISYEQYF. The CDR3 DNA sequence: TGTGCCAGCAGCTCGCCTATCTCCTACGAGCAGTACTTC.

This clonotype has only one observation. This sequence joins TRBV12-5 and TRBJ1-1, with D possibly being TRBD1 (6 bases). The CDR3 length is 13 residues. Looked up from germline, CDR1 is LGHNT and CDR2 is FRNRAP. Deletions cut 0 bases from V and 7 bases from J, with 9 bases between. The CDR3 DNA reads TGTGCTAGTGGTTTGGTACCCAGGGGTGAAGCTTTCTTT. Translated: CASGLVPRGEAFF.

Remarks on this clonotype: Relative to the germline gene, one junction end is altered; a read error may explain this. The chain combines TRBV6-1 with TRBJ1-5, with D possibly TRBD1 on 5 matching bases. Looked up from germline, CDR1 is MNHNS and CDR2 is SASEGT. CDR3 length equals 13 residues. The CDR3 sequence is CAISRQKDQPQHF. The CDR3 DNA reads TGTGCCATCAGTAGACAGAAAGATCAGCCCCAGCATTTT.

This clonotype was observed many times. The J gene is TRBJ1-2, the V gene TRBV7-9; D remains unclear. V lost 6 bases to trimming and J lost 4 bases, with 15 bases between them. CDR3 length: 14 amino acids. The germline V gene has CDR1 SEHNR and CDR2 FQNEAQ (reference sequence). The CDR3 coding sequence is TGTGCCAGCAGATGGACCGAGAGTTCCTATGGCTACACCTTC. It is translated as CASRWTESSYGYTF.

This clonotype has at least ten counts. The gene calls are TRBV30 and TRBJ2-2, with D perhaps matching TRBD1 (6 bases). Germline V lookup: CDR1 GTSNPN, CDR2 SVGIG (reference sequence). The V end was cut by 3 bases, the J end by 5 bases, with 16 bases between. The CDR3 loop spans 15 amino acids. CDR3: CAWRIPAGETGELFF. CDR3 nucleotide sequence: TGTGCCTGGAGAATCCCGGCAGGGGAGACCGGGGAGCTGTTTTTT.